The 20 T cell receptor beta chains below come from one sample, sequenced in a study of blood T cell repertoires in COVID-19. Measured with immunoSEQ multiplex PCR; TCRdb has only the in-frame clones, and not every one. The sample has some 350,000 clones, 87% seen once; the top ten hold over 6%. Source material: peripheral blood. The origin of the receptors is a woman aged 45-60 years with COVID-19, enrolled during active disease.

This clone was observed a handful of times. The CDR3 loop is CASRRGGRALGNEQFF. The CDR3 DNA reads TGTGCCAGCAGGAGGGGCGGGAGGGCTTTAGGCAATGAGCAGTTCTTC. The genes are TRBV13 and TRBJ2-1, with 9 positions matching TRBD2. The junction had 12 bases not matched to a gene; V was cut back by 6 bases and J by 6 bases. CDR1 is PRHDT, CDR2 FYEKMQ, per germline (reference sequence). CDR3 length: 16 residues.

J is TRBJ1-4 and V is TRBV3-1 (or the pseudogene TRBV3-2); D gene uncertain. The V gene's germline CDR1 is LGHDT and CDR2 YNNKEL (reference sequence). This CDR3 contains 14 residues. Trimming took off 0 bases at V and 10 bases at J, with 12 bases between the two ends. CDR3 sequence reads: CASSQDGARGKLFF. The CDR3 bases are TGTGCCAGCAGCCAAGATGGAGCGCGAGGAAAACTGTTTTTT.

The rearrangement uses TRBV5-4 and TRBJ2-5; 10 positions agree with TRBD1. Germline V gene data show CDR1 as SGHNT and CDR2 as YYREEE (reference sequence). V gave up 4 bases and J gave up 3 bases; unmatched junction bases: 3. This CDR3 spans 14 amino acids. The CDR3 loop is CASSPGQGKETQYF. In nucleotides, the CDR3 is TGTGCCAGCAGCCCGGGACAGGGGAAAGAGACCCAGTACTTC.

The chain is built from TRBV29-1 and TRBJ1-1, with D possibly matching TRBD1 (5 bases). The CDR3 has 13 residues. Trimming stripped 3 bases from V and 7 bases from J, with 15 bases between. Germline V lookup: CDR1 SQVTM, CDR2 ANQGSEA. In DNA form, the CDR3 reads TGCAGCGTTGAGGCTGGGGCAGGCAATGAAGCTTTCTTT. It encodes CSVEAGAGNEAFF.

The chain has TRBV30 and TRBJ2-5; perhaps TRBD2 as D (6 bases). This CDR3 region has 14 residues. Germline values: CDR1 GTSNPN, CDR2 SVGIG (reference sequence). Trimming shortened V by 2 bases and J by 0 bases, and 10 bases separated the two germline ends. The CDR3 bases are TGTGCCTGGAGTCAGGGACTTTACCAAGAGACCCAGTACTTC. Residues: CAWSQGLYQETQYF.

The chain combines TRBV24-1 with TRBJ1-1; possible D gene TRBD1, 5 bases. This CDR3 spans 12 amino acids. Germline lookup yields CDR1 KGHDR and CDR2 SFDVKD. Trimming removed 6 bases at V and 8 bases at J, with 12 bases between. CDR3 region: CATSKRGEEAFF. DNA of the CDR3: TGTGCCACCAGTAAACGGGGGGAGGAAGCTTTCTTT.

V is TRBV7-9 and J is TRBJ1-5, with D perhaps matching TRBD1 (6 bases). Germline loops: CDR1 SEHNR, CDR2 FQNEAQ (reference sequence). The CDR3 sequence is 18 residues long. The germline V and J ends were trimmed by 3 bases and 2 bases, with 20 bases remaining between them. The CDR3 DNA follows: TGTGCCAGCAGCTTCAAGGATGAAGGACAGTGGGGCAATCAGCCCCAGCATTTT. Protein sequence: CASSFKDEGQWGNQPQHF.

This clone was observed a single time. The chain carries TRBV10-3 and TRBJ1-3, with D perhaps TRBD1 (5 bases). Germline V CDR1 and CDR2: ENHRY, SYGVKD. Deletions cut 11 bases from V and 4 bases from J, with 15 bases between. This CDR3 has 13 residues. The chain's CDR3 is CAVLRGWGNTIYF. The DNA for the CDR3 is TGTGCCGTCTTGCGGGGGTGGGGAAACACCATATATTTT.

The CDR3 loop is CASRTEEKLFF. CDR3 sequence (DNA): TGTGCCAGCAGGACTGAAGAAAAACTGTTTTTT. V usage is TRBV2 and J usage is TRBJ1-4, with D uncertain. CDR1 is SNHLY and CDR2 is FYNNEI in the germline V gene. With 6 bases removed from V and 8 bases from J, the gap between germline ends came to 7 bases. The CDR3 is 11 amino acids.

The CDR3 here is CASSSGGLGGEQYF. The CDR3 nucleotides read TGTGCCAGCAGCTCAGGGGGACTAGGGGGCGAGCAGTACTTC. The chain combines TRBV9 with TRBJ2-7; D perhaps matches TRBD2 (8 bases). Looked up from germline, CDR1 is SGDLS and CDR2 is YYNGEE. V dropped 4 bases and J dropped 6 bases, with 17 bases sitting between them. The CDR3 has 14 residues.

This chain links TRBV6-2 or TRBV6-3 with TRBJ2-1, with D unclear. CDR1 and CDR2 from the germline V gene are MNHEY and SVGEGT. V gave up 2 bases and J gave up 5 bases, with 22 bases separating them. The CDR3 length is 18 residues. The CDR3 region is CASSYPVLRMSLHNEQFF. In DNA form, the CDR3 reads TGTGCCAGCAGTTACCCCGTTTTGAGGATGTCCCTCCACAATGAGCAGTTCTTC.

This clone has more than one count but fewer than ten. This chain links TRBV19 with TRBJ2-1; 13 bases are shared with TRBD2. Germline V gene data show CDR1 as LNHDA and CDR2 as SQIVND (reference sequence). The CDR3 extends over 17 amino acids. The ends lost 0 bases at V and 3 bases at J; junction bases unmatched: 2. The CDR3 region is CASSIDTSGRDYNEQFF. The CDR3 DNA reads TGTGCCAGTAGTATAGACACTAGCGGGAGGGACTACAATGAGCAGTTCTTC.

The chain couples TRBV6-1 to TRBJ1-5; 10 bases agree with TRBD1. Germline assignment: CDR1 MNHNS and CDR2 SASEGT. The CDR3 length is 16 residues. V was pared by 4 bases and J by 7 bases, with 10 bases of the junction left unmatched. CDR3 loop: CASSGGSGTGVQPQHF. The CDR3 DNA reads as TGTGCCAGCAGTGGCGGTTCAGGGACAGGGGTACAGCCCCAGCATTTT.

V and J are TRBV19 and TRBJ1-1, with 7 bases lining up with TRBD1. This CDR3 is built from 13 residues. The germline CDR1 and CDR2 sequences are LNHDA and SQIVND (reference sequence). V shed 6 bases and J 1 base; nucleotides not matched to a gene: 2. The CDR3 region is CASRYRGNTEAFF. Here the CDR3 DNA reads TGTGCCAGTAGGTACAGGGGGAACACTGAAGCTTTCTTT.

V is TRBV4-1 and J is TRBJ1-3; D unclear. Germline V gene data show CDR1 as MGHRA and CDR2 as YSYEKL. Deletions cut 0 bases from V and 0 bases from J, with 3 bases between. This CDR3 has 14 residues. The CDR3 loop reads CASSQDSSGNTIYF. CDR3 coding DNA: TGCGCCAGCAGCCAAGACAGCTCTGGAAACACCATATATTTT.

V gene TRBV23-1 combines with J gene TRBJ2-1, with TRBD2 matching over 9 bases. TRBV23-1 belongs to the ORF category, with a function that is uncertain. J was trimmed by 6 bases and V by 5 bases; bases with no gene match: 11. This CDR3 is 16 amino acids long. The CDR3: CASSVAGATSSNEQFF. Written as DNA, the CDR3 is TGCGCCAGCAGTGTAGCGGGAGCAACTTCTTCCAATGAGCAGTTCTTC.

The chain couples TRBV3-1 (or the pseudogene TRBV3-2) to TRBJ1-4, with D uncertain. The CDR3 contains 14 residues. V lost 5 bases and J lost 6, with 13 bases in between. CDR1 and CDR2 from the germline V gene are LGHDT and YNNKEL (reference sequence). The CDR3 coding sequence is TGTGCCAGCAGCGCGGGAATCGGGGATGAAAAACTGTTTTTT. It specifies CASSAGIGDEKLFF.

The V gene is TRBV6-6, the J gene TRBJ1-5; possible D gene TRBD1, 5 bases. Germline V gives CDR1 MNHNY, CDR2 SVGAGI (reference sequence). This CDR3 is 15 amino acids long. V lost 1 base, J lost 0 bases, and 7 bases lay in between. This chain's CDR3 is CASSYWGHSNQPQHF. The CDR3 DNA reads TGTGCCAGCAGTTACTGGGGCCATAGCAATCAGCCCCAGCATTTT.

This chain connects TRBV3-1 (or the pseudogene TRBV3-2) to TRBJ2-7, with TRBD1 matching 7 bases. The germline V gene encodes CDR1 LGHDT and CDR2 YNNKEL (reference sequence). The V and J ends lost 0 bases and 3 bases, in that order; junction bases with no gene match: 8. The CDR3 sequence is 16 residues long. This CDR3 reads CASSQDGRTGNYEQYF. In DNA, the CDR3 is TGTGCCAGCAGCCAAGATGGAAGGACAGGCAACTACGAGCAGTACTTC.

This clone has just a few counts. This chain connects TRBV9 to TRBJ2-7; tentative D call: TRBD1 (5 bases). Trimming cost V 0 bases and J 5 bases, with 15 bases left between them. From germline, CDR1 is SGDLS and CDR2 YYNGEE. This CDR3 comprises 15 residues. In DNA form, the CDR3 reads TGTGCCAGCAGCGTAGACGTCGGCAGGGTAAACGAGCAGTACTTC. Residues: CASSVDVGRVNEQYF.